This is a list of T cell receptor beta chains from one sample in a study of T cells in Graves' hyperthyroidism and ophthalmopathy. TCRdb reanalysed the multiplex PCR reads using MiXCR and keeps one entry per CDR3 protein. This table holds 95,000 to 100,000 distinct CDR3 sequences, approximately 56% found once. Input material: blood. The receptors shown here come from a woman aged 40 to 50 with Graves' hyperthyroidism. CDR3s include the opening cysteine and the closing phenylalanine or tryptophan. Fields, in order: CDR3 length, clone size, D gene, J gene, V gene, CDR3 protein, CDR3 DNA. The D gene is left open where the match is weak. Expanded clones get a size class; other rows say once, few or many, or leave the size out.

cdr3_length: 13
clone_size: .
d_call: TRBD1
j_call: TRBJ2-7
v_call: TRBV29-1
cdr3_aa: CSVGTGVAYEQYF
cdr3_nt: TGCAGCGTAGGAACAGGGGTGGCCTACGAGCAGTACTTC

cdr3_length: 16
clone_size: .
d_call: .
j_call: TRBJ1-1
v_call: TRBV7-2
cdr3_aa: CASSAGRGPSRTEAFF
cdr3_nt: TGTGCCAGCAGCGCGGGGAGGGGCCCGAGTCGGACTGAAGCTTTCTTT

cdr3_length: 18
clone_size: .
d_call: TRBD2
j_call: TRBJ2-5
v_call: TRBV7-3
cdr3_aa: CASSLWGTSGRMGETQYF
cdr3_nt: TGTGCCAGCAGCTTATGGGGGACTAGCGGGAGGATGGGAGAGACCCAGTACTTC

cdr3_length: 14
clone_size: many
d_call: .
j_call: TRBJ2-7
v_call: TRBV13
cdr3_aa: CASSQSSDHIEQYF
cdr3_nt: TGTGCCAGCAGCCAGTCTTCCGACCATATCGAGCAGTACTTC

cdr3_length: 14
clone_size: many
d_call: .
j_call: TRBJ1-2
v_call: TRBV12-3/TRBV12-4
cdr3_aa: CASSSAPLPNGYTF
cdr3_nt: TGTGCCAGCAGTTCGGCCCCTCTTCCAAATGGCTACACCTTC

cdr3_length: 13
clone_size: few
d_call: TRBD2
j_call: TRBJ2-3
v_call: TRBV29-1
cdr3_aa: CSVAAGVSDTQYF
cdr3_nt: TGCAGCGTTGCTGCGGGAGTGTCAGATACGCAGTATTTT

cdr3_length: 17
clone_size: many
d_call: .
j_call: TRBJ1-1
v_call: TRBV7-6
cdr3_aa: CASSSTVRARENTEAFF
cdr3_nt: TGTGCCAGCAGCTCTACAGTAAGGGCGCGAGAGAACACTGAAGCTTTCTTT

cdr3_length: 16
clone_size: many
d_call: .
j_call: TRBJ1-3
v_call: TRBV7-9
cdr3_aa: CASSGGLGGSGNTIYF
cdr3_nt: TGTGCCAGCAGCGGCGGGTTAGGGGGCTCTGGAAACACCATATATTTT

cdr3_length: 13
clone_size: few
d_call: .
j_call: TRBJ1-1
v_call: TRBV6-2/TRBV6-3
cdr3_aa: CASILFGLAEAFF
cdr3_nt: TGTGCCAGCATTCTCTTTGGACTGGCTGAAGCTTTCTTT

cdr3_length: 13
clone_size: .
d_call: .
j_call: TRBJ2-6
v_call: TRBV29-1
cdr3_aa: CSVGPGPGNTEAF
cdr3_nt: TGCAGCGTCGGTCCGGGACCGGGGAACACTGAAGCTTTC

cdr3_length: 15
clone_size: many
d_call: .
j_call: TRBJ2-6
v_call: TRBV29-1
cdr3_aa: CSVVYVTSGANVLTF
cdr3_nt: TGCAGCGTTGTTTACGTTACCTCTGGGGCCAACGTCCTGACTTTC

cdr3_length: 13
clone_size: .
d_call: TRBD1
j_call: TRBJ2-3
v_call: TRBV7-6
cdr3_aa: CDSSSNRGQARYF
cdr3_nt: TGTGACAGCAGCTCAAACAGGGGGCAGGCGCGGTATTTT

cdr3_length: 15
clone_size: .
d_call: TRBD1
j_call: TRBJ1-1
v_call: TRBV10-2
cdr3_aa: CASSPGTGGGTEAFF
cdr3_nt: TGCGCCAGCAGTCCCGGGACAGGGGGCGGAACTGAAGCTTTCTTT

cdr3_length: 15
clone_size: many
d_call: TRBD1
j_call: TRBJ1-2
v_call: TRBV6-6
cdr3_aa: CASSHGGTDDYGYTF
cdr3_nt: TGTGCCAGCAGTCACGGCGGGACAGATGATTATGGCTACACCTTC

cdr3_length: 15
clone_size: many
d_call: TRBD1
j_call: TRBJ1-5
v_call: TRBV20-1
cdr3_aa: CSARRGQGGKQPQHF
cdr3_nt: TGCAGTGCTAGAAGAGGACAGGGAGGAAAACAGCCCCAGCATTTT

cdr3_length: 14
clone_size: .
d_call: .
j_call: TRBJ1-1
v_call: TRBV25-1
cdr3_aa: CARQGGDANTEAFF
cdr3_nt: TGTGCCAGACAGGGCGGGGATGCGAACACTGAAGCTTTCTTT

cdr3_length: 12
clone_size: many
d_call: .
j_call: TRBJ2-7
v_call: TRBV2
cdr3_aa: CASTHEAYEQYF
cdr3_nt: TGTGCCAGCACTCATGAGGCTTACGAGCAGTACTTC

cdr3_length: 13
clone_size: .
d_call: .
j_call: TRBJ1-6
v_call: TRBV6-5
cdr3_aa: CASSYQGDSPFHF
cdr3_nt: TGTGCCAGCAGTTATCAGGGCGATTCACCCTTCCACTTT

cdr3_length: 15
clone_size: .
d_call: TRBD1
j_call: TRBJ1-6
v_call: TRBV6-1
cdr3_aa: CASRLGQGPGTPLHF
cdr3_nt: TGTGCCAGCAGACTGGGACAGGGACCCGGAACGCCCCTCCACTTT

cdr3_length: 14
clone_size: .
d_call: .
j_call: TRBJ1-2
v_call: TRBV7-2
cdr3_aa: CASSSPGQHYGYTF
cdr3_nt: TGTGCCAGCAGCTCGCCCGGGCAGCACTATGGCTACACCTTC

cdr3_length: 12
clone_size: few
d_call: TRBD1
j_call: TRBJ1-1
v_call: TRBV7-9
cdr3_aa: CASSTADRVAFF
cdr3_nt: TGTGCCAGCAGCACAGCCGACAGGGTGGCTTTCTTT

cdr3_length: 11
clone_size: many
d_call: .
j_call: TRBJ2-3
v_call: TRBV5-1
cdr3_aa: CASRVTDTQYF
cdr3_nt: TGCGCCAGCAGAGTTACAGATACGCAGTATTTT

cdr3_length: 12
clone_size: few
d_call: TRBD2
j_call: TRBJ2-7
v_call: TRBV20-1
cdr3_aa: CSARLAGAEQYF
cdr3_nt: TGCAGTGCTCGGCTAGCGGGAGCCGAGCAGTACTTC

cdr3_length: 15
clone_size: few
d_call: .
j_call: TRBJ2-6
v_call: TRBV7-9
cdr3_aa: CASSPDGHGANVLTF
cdr3_nt: TGTGCCAGCAGCCCCGACGGGCACGGGGCCAACGTCCTGACTTTC

cdr3_length: 11
clone_size: .
d_call: TRBD2
j_call: TRBJ2-7
v_call: TRBV20-1
cdr3_aa: CSARMTSGQYF
cdr3_nt: TGCAGTGCTAGAATGACTAGCGGGCAGTACTTC

cdr3_length: 14
clone_size: medium-sized
d_call: .
j_call: TRBJ2-5
v_call: TRBV20-1
cdr3_aa: CSASVARGLETQYF
cdr3_nt: TGCAGTGCTAGTGTGGCGCGCGGGTTAGAGACCCAGTACTTC

cdr3_length: 13
clone_size: .
d_call: .
j_call: TRBJ2-2
v_call: TRBV20-1
cdr3_aa: CSASGVGTGELFF
cdr3_nt: TGCAGTGCTAGTGGCGTTGGGACAGGGGAGCTGTTTTTT

cdr3_length: 14
clone_size: few
d_call: .
j_call: TRBJ2-7
v_call: TRBV11-2
cdr3_aa: CASSSEGQAYEQYF
cdr3_nt: TGTGCCAGCAGCTCCGAAGGGCAGGCCTACGAGCAGTACTTT

cdr3_length: 16
clone_size: once
d_call: TRBD1
j_call: TRBJ2-7
v_call: TRBV12-3/TRBV12-4
cdr3_aa: CASSLRTGGAGDEQYF
cdr3_nt: TGTGCCAGCAGTCTCCGGACAGGGGGCGCGGGTGACGAGCAGTACTTC

cdr3_length: 14
clone_size: .
d_call: TRBD1
j_call: TRBJ1-2
v_call: TRBV9
cdr3_aa: CASSGGTGPTRYTF
cdr3_nt: TGTGCCAGCAGCGGGGGGACAGGCCCGACGCGCTACACCTTC

cdr3_length: 11
clone_size: few
d_call: .
j_call: TRBJ2-2
v_call: TRBV5-1
cdr3_aa: CASRPTGELFF
cdr3_nt: TGCGCCAGCAGACCTACCGGGGAGCTGTTTTTT

cdr3_length: 12
clone_size: .
d_call: TRBD1
j_call: TRBJ1-2
v_call: TRBV25-1
cdr3_aa: CASKDRVYGYTF
cdr3_nt: TGTGCCAGCAAAGACAGGGTCTATGGCTACACCTTC

cdr3_length: 13
clone_size: .
d_call: TRBD2
j_call: TRBJ2-7
v_call: TRBV10-3
cdr3_aa: CAVGLAGMGEQYF
cdr3_nt: TGTGCCGTCGGACTAGCGGGAATGGGAGAGCAGTACTTC

cdr3_length: 13
clone_size: .
d_call: .
j_call: TRBJ1-3
v_call: TRBV20-1
cdr3_aa: CSASHRAGETIYF
cdr3_nt: TGCAGTGCTAGTCACAGGGCGGGAGAGACCATATATTTT

cdr3_length: 15
clone_size: many
d_call: .
j_call: TRBJ2-3
v_call: TRBV29-1
cdr3_aa: CSVETVLGLTDTQYF
cdr3_nt: TGCAGCGTTGAAACGGTTCTTGGACTCACAGATACGCAGTATTTT

cdr3_length: 13
clone_size: once
d_call: .
j_call: TRBJ2-7
v_call: TRBV7-9
cdr3_aa: CASKPQGIGEQYF
cdr3_nt: TGTGCCAGCAAGCCCCAGGGAATCGGCGAGCAGTACTTC

cdr3_length: 13
clone_size: .
d_call: .
j_call: TRBJ2-5
v_call: TRBV20-1
cdr3_aa: CSARQVSYETQYF
cdr3_nt: TGCAGTGCTAGACAGGTCTCCTACGAGACCCAGTACTTC

cdr3_length: 15
clone_size: .
d_call: TRBD1
j_call: TRBJ1-4
v_call: TRBV7-9
cdr3_aa: CASSSGTGEYEKLFF
cdr3_nt: TGTGCCAGCAGCTCCGGGACAGGAGAATATGAAAAACTGTTTTTT

cdr3_length: 16
clone_size: many
d_call: TRBD2
j_call: TRBJ2-7
v_call: TRBV20-1
cdr3_aa: CSARDRGTSVSYEQYF
cdr3_nt: TGCAGTGCTAGAGATCGTGGGACTAGCGTGTCCTACGAGCAGTACTTC

cdr3_length: 13
clone_size: .
d_call: .
j_call: TRBJ2-7
v_call: TRBV5-5
cdr3_aa: CDSSPLVAGEQYF
cdr3_nt: TGTGACAGCAGCCCCCTAGTCGCGGGGGAGCAGTACTTC

cdr3_length: 14
clone_size: once
d_call: .
j_call: TRBJ1-4
v_call: TRBV5-4
cdr3_aa: CASSVDGTNEKLLF
cdr3_nt: TGTGCCAGCAGCGTGGACGGAACTAATGAAAAACTGCTTTTT

cdr3_length: 13
clone_size: .
d_call: .
j_call: TRBJ1-1
v_call: TRBV20-1
cdr3_aa: CSARGSGRGWAFF
cdr3_nt: TGCAGTGCTAGAGGGTCGGGGAGGGGTTGGGCTTTCTTT

cdr3_length: 12
clone_size: many
d_call: .
j_call: TRBJ1-5
v_call: TRBV28
cdr3_aa: CASSLQRQPQHF
cdr3_nt: TGTGCCAGCAGTTTACAACGACAGCCCCAGCATTTT

cdr3_length: 15
clone_size: many
d_call: TRBD2
j_call: TRBJ2-5
v_call: TRBV20-1
cdr3_aa: CSANGLASTQETQYF
cdr3_nt: TGCAGCGCGAACGGACTAGCGTCGACCCAAGAGACCCAGTACTTC

cdr3_length: 15
clone_size: .
d_call: TRBD2
j_call: TRBJ2-5
v_call: TRBV5-1
cdr3_aa: CASSLVAGVQETQYF
cdr3_nt: TGCGCCAGCAGCTTGGTAGCGGGAGTCCAAGAGACCCAGTACTTC

cdr3_length: 16
clone_size: .
d_call: .
j_call: TRBJ1-5
v_call: TRBV20-1
cdr3_aa: CSASSLGDPSNQPQHF
cdr3_nt: TGCAGTGCCAGCAGCTTAGGGGACCCAAGCAATCAGCCCCAGCATTTT

cdr3_length: 12
clone_size: many
d_call: .
j_call: TRBJ1-1
v_call: TRBV29-1
cdr3_aa: CSVEEGKTEAFF
cdr3_nt: TGCAGCGTTGAGGAGGGAAAAACTGAAGCTTTCTTT

cdr3_length: 13
clone_size: .
d_call: .
j_call: TRBJ1-2
v_call: TRBV2
cdr3_aa: CASGTAGPTRYTF
cdr3_nt: TGTGCCAGCGGTACGGCAGGCCCGACGCGCTACACCTTC

cdr3_length: 16
clone_size: many
d_call: .
j_call: TRBJ2-2
v_call: TRBV2
cdr3_aa: CASRAQAGSNTGELFF
cdr3_nt: TGTGCCAGCCGAGCCCAGGCGGGCTCGAACACCGGGGAGCTGTTTTTT

cdr3_length: 16
clone_size: once
d_call: TRBD1
j_call: TRBJ2-5
v_call: TRBV6-1
cdr3_aa: CASRQGFQGREETQYF
cdr3_nt: TGTGCCAGTAGACAGGGTTTTCAGGGGCGGGAAGAGACCCAGTACTTC

cdr3_length: 15
clone_size: many
d_call: .
j_call: TRBJ1-6
v_call: TRBV25-1
cdr3_aa: CASTEGVWKDSPLHF
cdr3_nt: TGTGCCAGCACCGAAGGGGTGTGGAAAGATTCACCCCTCCACTTT

cdr3_length: 13
clone_size: .
d_call: .
j_call: TRBJ1-5
v_call: TRBV2
cdr3_aa: CATNDRRNQPQHF
cdr3_nt: TGTGCCACCAATGACAGGCGGAATCAGCCCCAGCATTTT

cdr3_length: 16
clone_size: .
d_call: TRBD1
j_call: TRBJ1-2
v_call: TRBV2
cdr3_aa: CASGRDRGPLGHGYTF
cdr3_nt: TGTGCCAGCGGGAGGGACAGGGGGCCCCTTGGCCATGGCTACACCTTC

cdr3_length: 14
clone_size: .
d_call: .
j_call: TRBJ1-6
v_call: TRBV12-3/TRBV12-4
cdr3_aa: CASSLIGVGSPLHF
cdr3_nt: TGTGCCAGCAGTTTGATAGGGGTGGGTTCACCCCTCCACTTT

cdr3_length: 15
clone_size: many
d_call: .
j_call: TRBJ1-1
v_call: TRBV5-5
cdr3_aa: CASSSYRAYNTEAFF
cdr3_nt: TGTGCCAGCAGCTCATACAGGGCGTACAACACTGAAGCTTTCTTT